The clone carrying this T cell receptor (beta chain) was seen only a few times. Using its own MiXCR run on the 5' RACE reads, TCRdb lists one record per CDR3 protein. Among some 320,000 distinct CDR3 sequences listed, about 13% were seen once. This sample is part of a study of T-cell memory formation after mild COVID-19. The germline CDR1 and CDR2 sequences are MNHEY and SVGEGT. The CDR3 spans 15 residues. V shed 1 base and J 2 bases; nucleotides not matched to a gene: 3. The sample consisted of PBMCs or a T cell subset sorted from them (not recorded which). V gene TRBV6-2 or TRBV6-3 combines with J gene TRBJ2-7, with 9 nucleotides matching TRBD2. This sequence was found in a man aged 18 to 30 who had mild COVID-19 (a few samples of this study predate the infection). Cell type and time point are not known. The DNA for the CDR3 is TGTGCCAGCAGTTACTTAGCGGGGGACCCCTACGAGCAGTACTTC. Amino acid sequence: CASSYLAGDPYEQYF.